Listed here are 10 T cell receptor beta chains from one sample, sequenced in a study of T cells in Graves' hyperthyroidism and ophthalmopathy. Researchers took RNA transcripts and amplified the TCR beta CDR3 regions from them. First-round RT-PCR targeting the TCR CDR3 was performed with the HTBI primer set. TCRdb recomputed calls from the multiplex PCR reads with MiXCR, one row per CDR3 protein. The sample includes hundreds of thousands of distinct CDR3 sequences, more than 30% of them seen just once. The specimen was blood. The receptor set was obtained from a man younger than 30 with Graves' hyperthyroidism.

Ten or more counts support this clonotype. J is TRBJ1-1 and V is TRBV19; D is uncertain. V lost 7 bases to trimming and J lost 4 bases, with 10 bases between them. Germline V CDR1 and CDR2: LNHDA, SQIVND (reference sequence). CDR3 size: 12 residues. The chain's CDR3 is CASMQVATEAFF. Here the CDR3 DNA reads TGTGCCAGTATGCAGGTCGCCACTGAAGCTTTCTTT.

This clonotype is a singleton in its sample. The chain has TRBV19 and TRBJ1-5; 7 nucleotides line up with TRBD1. The germline gives CDR1 LNHDA, CDR2 SQIVND (reference sequence). The CDR3 extends over 15 amino acids. The trim removed 6 bases at V and 6 bases at J, leaving 11 bases unmatched. The CDR3 region has the DNA TGTGCCAGTAGCACCGACAGGGACAATCCTCAGCCCCAGCATTTT. It specifies CASSTDRDNPQPQHF.

V and J are TRBV19 and TRBJ2-5; a weak D match, TRBD1 (5 bases). The V end lost 7 bases, the J end lost 5 bases, and 14 bases lay between the germline ends. The V gene's germline CDR1 is LNHDA and CDR2 SQIVND (reference sequence). CDR3 length equals 13 residues. The CDR3 nucleotides are TGTGCCAGTACTCCAGGGATTGGGGAGACCCAGTACTTC. Translation: CASTPGIGETQYF. Full variable domain (rest looked up from reference TRBV19 and TRBJ2-5): DGGITQSPKYLFRKEGQNVTLSCEQNLNHDAMYWYRQDPGQGLRLIYYSQIVNDFQKGDIAEGYSVSREKKESFPLTVTSAQKNPTAFYLCASTPGIGETQYFGPGTRLLVL.

V and J are TRBV7-9 and TRBJ2-6; either TRBD1 or TRBD2 may supply D (6 bases each). CDR3 length equals 18 residues. V was shortened by 1 base and J by 0 bases, with 13 bases between the two germline ends. CDR1 is SEHNR, CDR2 FQNEAQ, per germline (reference sequence). This chain's CDR3 is CASSLEGGLGSGANVLTF. CDR3 in DNA: TGTGCCAGCAGCTTAGAAGGGGGGCTGGGCTCTGGGGCCAACGTCCTGACTTTC.

Only a few counts were recorded for this clonotype. The chain recombines TRBV7-2 with TRBJ2-2; D is unclear. The germline V gene has CDR1 SGHTA and CDR2 FQGNSA. V shed 5 bases and J shed 1 base, with 14 bases lying between them. The CDR3 loop spans 16 amino acids. The chain's CDR3 is CASSPAVQGNTGELFF. DNA of the CDR3: TGTGCCAGCAGCCCGGCCGTTCAAGGGAACACCGGGGAGCTGTTTTTT.

CDR3 nucleotides: TGTGCCAGCAGCTTGGCTTCTAGCGTTTGGGAGACCCAGTACTTC. Its translation: CASSLASSVWETQYF. The rearrangement uses TRBV5-4 and TRBJ2-5, with D perhaps TRBD2 (6 bases). V was cut by 0 bases and J by 5 bases, with 14 bases left in between. CDR1 is SGHNT and CDR2 is YYREEE in the germline V gene (reference sequence). This CDR3 region has 15 residues.

About this clonotype itself: As the CDR3 is not closed by the conserved phenylalanine or tryptophan, this likely results from a read error. No DNA is shown, since the ends of the CDR3 on it are uncertain; the CDR3 is the one TCRdb lists. The V call is TRBV7-2, the J call TRBJ2-6; the DNA was not compared with TRBD2, the D call given in the table. Germline loops: CDR1 SGHTA, CDR2 FQGNSA. Including both end residues, the CDR3 is 10 amino acids long. This CDR3 is CASSSLAGGY.

This clonotype was counted a few times. The rearrangement joins TRBV7-2 to TRBJ1-3, with unresolved D. The length of the CDR3 is 15 residues. V was cut by 1 base and J by 0 bases, with 7 bases left in between. Germline V gene data show CDR1 as SGHTA and CDR2 as FQGNSA. The CDR3 coding sequence is TGTGCCAGCAGCTTAGACGGATTCTCTGGAAACACCATATATTTT. It yields the protein CASSLDGFSGNTIYF.

This clonotype has at least ten counts. The V and J genes are TRBV7-2 and TRBJ2-7; possibly TRBD2 for D (6 bases). The V end was cut by 5 bases, the J end by 2 bases, with 19 bases between. Germline V gene sequence: CDR1 SGHTA, CDR2 FQGNSA. This CDR3 region has 16 residues. CDR3 region: CASSTPGGREAYEQYF. In DNA form, the CDR3 reads TGTGCCAGCAGCACCCCGGGCGGCAGGGAGGCCTACGAGCAGTACTTC. Based on the CDR3 plus reference TRBV7-2 and TRBJ2-7, the full variable domain is GAGVSQSPSNKVTEKGKDVELRCDPISGHTALYWYRQSLGQGLEFLIYFQGNSAPDKSGLPSDRFSAERTGGSVSTLTIQRTQQEDSAVYLCASSTPGGREAYEQYFGPGTRLTVT.

The CDR3 region is CSVGGTANTEAFF. The DNA of the CDR3 is TGCAGCGTTGGGGGCACCGCGAACACTGAAGCTTTCTTT. The chain uses TRBV29-1 and TRBJ1-1, with D perhaps TRBD1 (5 bases). CDR3 length: 13 residues. Germline V gives CDR1 SQVTM, CDR2 ANQGSEA. Between the trimmed V and J ends, which lost 4 bases and 1 base, there was a span of 10 bases. Full variable domain (outside the CDR3, taken from reference TRBV29-1 and TRBJ1-1): SAVISQKPSRDICQRGTSLTIQCQVDSQVTMMFWYRQQPGQSLTLIATANQGSEATYESGFVIDKFPISRPNLTFSTLTVSNMSPEDSSIYLCSVGGTANTEAFFGQGTRLTVV.